This TCR beta chain emerged from a study of spatial heterogeneity in lung cancer (dated by TCRdb to about 2019). For context, the study as a whole: Beta-chain transcripts were consistently detected in greater numbers than alpha-chain transcripts, which likely reflects a higher abundance of beta-chain transcripts. In the raw uncorrected reads, each unique combination of TCR and UMI appeared on average more than ten times. The study quantitatively compared TCR alpha and beta repertoires across multiple tumor regions, matched nontumor lung and blood in non-small cell lung cancer. TCR repertoire features were related to nonsynonymous mutation counts determined by whole-exome sequencing of tumor tissue. Both alpha and beta chains were TCR-sequenced in samples taken at surgery, namely 220 tumor regions, 62 to 70 matched nontumor lung samples and about 58 PBMC samples. What the authors observed across the whole study: Ubiquitous expanded tumor TCRs were detected in blood more often at tumor resection than at routine follow-up. Confirming at a functional level the hypothesis that regional TCRs recognize regional mutations was considered to require additional single-cell paired TCR alpha and beta sequencing.

The time point label for this specimen denotes: sample taken at primary tumor resection. Whole RNA extracted from tumor and nontumor lung tissue, or from cryopreserved PBMC samples, was used for TCR sequencing without cell sorting. The donors were some 70 patients from the lung TRACERx cohort who had early-stage, untreated non-small cell lung cancer. A patient was chosen for TCR sequencing only when enough RNA was available from at least two tumor regions. To prepare the library, 5' RACE was applied. The sequencing machine was a NextSeq 500. To allow correction of PCR and sequencing errors, the TCR library protocol tagged every TCR cDNA molecule with a unique molecular identifier. The original pipeline was this. Decombinator tools were used for TCR identification, UMI-based error correction and CDR3 extraction. Expanded TCRs were defined as those above a frequency of 2 per 1,000, corresponding to the top 1% of the tumor frequency distribution. Rényi diversity was computed with the R vegan package after subsampling each repertoire 100 times to 5,000 TCRs. To build CDR3 similarity networks, amino acid triplet string-kernel similarity was used, and CDR3s were connected when their pairwise similarity was above 0.82. The public reads were reprocessed in TCRdb via fastp at Q25 and MiXCR, keeping in-frame beta chains. Each entry is one CDR3 protein sequence, shown with its most common DNA and genes. The V and J calls and clone size come from TCRdb's table, not from the authors' own analysis. The sample profile shows 45,000 or so distinct CDR3 sequences; over 9.5% of them were found once. Roughly 40% of the sample is taken by the ten largest.

The CDR3 measures 13 amino acids from cysteine to phenylalanine. Only the CDR3 portion is preserved as DNA: 39 bases, with reading frame beginning at the first base. Deletion took 0 bases off V and 5 bases off J, with a span of 9 bases between the germline ends. In the germline V gene, CDR1 corresponds to SGHRS and CDR2 to YFSETQ. Concerning this clonotype: This receptor's antigen is unknown. Base qualities are not at hand, and no much larger clone is one base apart.

The material was PBMCs, obtained at surgery. The chain uses TRBV5-1 and TRBJ2-7, with no reliable assignment of the D segment. The sequence came from a female donor with early-stage non-small cell lung cancer. The nucleotide sequence reads TGCGCCAGCAGCTTGGGATACCTGGACGAGCAGTACTTC. Its coded protein is CASSLGYLDEQYF.